A selection of T cell receptor beta chains follows, all from one sample in a study of regulatory T cells in long-lasting Graves disease. MiXCR was run by TCRdb on the multiplex PCR reads, yielding one entry per CDR3 protein. The profile shows 700,000 or so distinct CDR3 sequences, approximately 31% of them singletons. The sequences come from peripheral blood mononuclear cells (PBMCs), collected when the disease was refractory, from a patient treated with antithyroid drugs. Receptors originate from a female donor with Graves disease. Both conserved end residues are part of each CDR3. Fields, in order: J gene, CDR3 length, D gene, V gene, clone size, CDR3 protein, CDR3 DNA. A D gene is named only where the DNA matches it firmly. A clone size is listed for some rows: how often the clone was seen (once, few, many), or a class if it is expanded.

TRBJ1-3	15	-	TRBV11-2	few	CASSVNRVTGNTIYF	TGTGCCAGCAGTGTCAACAGGGTAACCGGAAACACCATATATTTT
TRBJ2-7	16	TRBD2	TRBV19	-	CASSIQASGSSYEQYF	TGTGCCAGTAGTATCCAGGCTAGCGGGAGCTCCTACGAGCAGTACTTC
TRBJ1-2	14	-	TRBV28	-	CASSFSGRIDGYTF	TGTGCCAGCAGTTTCTCAGGGCGCATCGATGGCTACACCTTC
TRBJ2-7	14	-	TRBV15	few	CATRSSGFSYEQYF	TGTGCCACCAGGTCCAGCGGGTTCTCCTACGAGCAGTACTTC
TRBJ1-1	11	-	TRBV10-3	-	CAIREYTEAFF	TGTGCCATCAGGGAGTACACTGAAGCTTTCTTT
TRBJ1-2	15	TRBD1	TRBV28	-	CASSSWTGAAYGYTF	TGTGCCAGCAGCTCATGGACAGGGGCGGCCTATGGCTACACCTTC
TRBJ1-5	14	TRBD1	TRBV20-1	-	CSARQGAGNQPQHF	TGCAGTGCTAGACAGGGGGCAGGGAATCAGCCCCAGCATTTT
TRBJ2-7	15	TRBD2	TRBV19	-	CASSKVGGRSLEQYF	TGTGCCAGTAGTAAGGTCGGCGGGAGGAGTCTCGAGCAGTACTTC
TRBJ1-5	16	-	TRBV6-5	-	CASSYSIPGINQPQHF	TGTGCCAGCAGTTACTCCATTCCAGGGATCAATCAGCCCCAGCATTTT
TRBJ1-1	12	-	TRBV29-1	many	CSVLRGTTEAFF	TGCAGCGTCCTCAGGGGTACCACTGAAGCTTTCTTT
TRBJ2-2	15	-	TRBV27	few	CASSLFQVHTGELFF	TGTGCCAGCAGTTTATTTCAGGTCCACACCGGGGAGCTGTTTTTT
TRBJ1-6	16	-	TRBV7-2	many	CASSLTRAGSHSPLHF	TGTGCCAGCAGCTTAACTAGGGCGGGAAGCCATTCACCCCTCCACTTT
TRBJ2-5	17	TRBD2	TRBV19	-	CASAPGTSGRQRETQYF	TGTGCCAGTGCTCCTGGGACTAGCGGGAGGCAGCGGGAGACCCAGTACTTC
TRBJ1-1	16	-	TRBV11-2	-	CASSTGSGGLNTEAFF	TGTGCCAGCAGCACAGGGTCCGGGGGTTTAAACACTGAAGCTTTCTTT
TRBJ1-5	13	TRBD1	TRBV25-1	-	CASGDRDNQPQHF	TGTGCCAGCGGGGACAGGGACAATCAGCCCCAGCATTTT
TRBJ2-7	15	-	TRBV27	few	CASSVGGAGAYEQYF	TGTGCCAGCTCGGTTGGGGGCGCGGGAGCTTACGAGCAGTACTTC
TRBJ1-1	14	TRBD1	TRBV2	many	CASGQDRGRTEAFF	TGTGCCAGCGGGCAGGACAGGGGGAGGACTGAAGCTTTCTTT
TRBJ2-7	14	TRBD1	TRBV10-3	-	CAIRSGTGTYEQYF	TGTGCCATCAGGTCCGGGACAGGGACCTACGAGCAGTACTTC
TRBJ2-7	15	TRBD1	TRBV20-1	few	CSASGRTGGEYEQYF	TGCAGTGCTAGTGGTCGGACAGGGGGCGAGTACGAGCAGTACTTC
TRBJ1-5	16	TRBD1	TRBV28	many	CASRVTGEGGNQPQHF	TGTGCCAGCAGGGTCACAGGGGAAGGAGGCAATCAGCCCCAGCATTTT
TRBJ2-1	15	TRBD2	TRBV29-1	-	CSVAVTSGRDDEQFF	TGCAGCGTTGCCGTGACTAGCGGGAGGGATGATGAGCAGTTCTTC
TRBJ1-1	15	-	TRBV11-2	many	CASSFNLGENTEAFF	TGTGCCAGCAGCTTCAATTTGGGGGAGAACACTGAAGCTTTCTTT
TRBJ2-7	15	-	TRBV11-2	-	CASSFGGDPTYEQYF	TGTGCCAGCAGCTTCGGAGGGGACCCCACCTACGAGCAGTACTTC
TRBJ2-3	14	-	TRBV11-2	-	CASSLDPRTDTQYF	TGTGCCAGCAGCTTGGACCCTAGGACAGATACGCAGTATTTT
TRBJ2-2	16	TRBD1	TRBV12-3/TRBV12-4	many	CASSPGTGGNTGELFF	TGTGCCAGCAGTCCTGGGACAGGGGGCAACACCGGGGAGCTGTTTTTT
TRBJ2-7	12	-	TRBV6-1	few	CASSENLGEQYF	TGTGCCAGCAGTGAAAATTTAGGCGAGCAGTACTTC
TRBJ1-6	15	TRBD1	TRBV5-6	few	CASSRSQGGNSPLHF	TGTGCCAGCAGCCGATCGCAGGGGGGTAATTCACCCCTCCACTTT
TRBJ2-5	13	-	TRBV14	-	CASSLGTLGTQYF	TGTGCCAGCAGCCTCGGGACCCTAGGGACCCAGTACTTC
TRBJ1-1	14	-	TRBV27	few	CASSRWGVSLEAFF	TGTGCCAGCAGTCGTTGGGGAGTTTCGCTTGAAGCTTTCTTT
TRBJ1-1	13	TRBD1	TRBV10-3	-	CAISLDRGTEAFF	TGTGCCATCAGCCTTGACAGGGGCACTGAAGCTTTCTTT
TRBJ2-1	13	TRBD2	TRBV27	few	CASRLAGVNEQFF	TGTGCCAGCAGACTAGCGGGAGTCAATGAGCAGTTCTTC
TRBJ2-3	14	TRBD1	TRBV2	many	CASSVQGTTDTQYF	TGTGCCAGCAGCGTACAGGGGACCACAGATACGCAGTATTTT
TRBJ1-6	14	-	TRBV19	-	CASGHRGENSPLHF	TGTGCCAGTGGACACCGGGGAGAAAATTCACCCCTCCACTTT
TRBJ2-7	13	-	TRBV20-1	-	CSAGTLVRHEQYF	TGCAGTGCGGGGACCCTTGTGAGGCACGAGCAGTACTTC
TRBJ1-5	14	-	TRBV18	-	CASSPATGTTDQHF	TGTGCCAGCTCACCGGCGACGGGGACTACGGACCAGCATTTT
TRBJ1-5	16	-	TRBV19	few	CASKRFFGEGDQPQHF	TGTGCCAGTAAGAGATTTTTCGGGGAGGGGGATCAGCCCCAGCATTTT
TRBJ1-1	16	-	TRBV27	many	CASSLGRVGTNTEAFF	TGTGCCAGCAGTTTGGGACGGGTGGGAACGAACACTGAAGCTTTCTTT
TRBJ2-3	13	-	TRBV20-1	few	CSAGGGNTDTQYF	TGCAGTGCTGGGGGGGGCAACACAGATACGCAGTATTTT
TRBJ2-7	13	-	TRBV27	-	CASSFRINYEQYF	TGTGCCAGCAGTTTTAGGATTAACTACGAGCAGTACTTC
TRBJ1-2	13	-	TRBV18	few	CASSPGQALGYTF	TGTGCCAGCTCACCGGGTCAGGCCCTCGGCTACACCTTC
TRBJ1-1	13	-	TRBV29-1	-	CSAMGHQNTEAFF	TGCAGCGCAATGGGACATCAGAACACTGAAGCTTTCTTT
TRBJ2-7	15	TRBD1	TRBV5-1	few	CASSLWGQGGAEQYF	TGCGCCAGCAGCTTGTGGGGACAGGGGGGAGCCGAGCAGTACTTC
TRBJ1-1	11	-	TRBV12-3/TRBV12-4	-	CASSELQGAFF	TGTGCCAGCAGTGAACTCCAGGGAGCTTTCTTT
TRBJ1-2	15	-	TRBV11-2	many	CASGSGTGTHYGYTF	TGTGCCAGTGGATCGGGAACAGGGACACACTATGGCTACACCTTC
TRBJ2-2	16	TRBD1	TRBV7-3	-	CASSSTGQGNTGELFF	TGTGCCAGCAGCTCGACGGGACAGGGTAACACCGGGGAGCTGTTTTTT
TRBJ1-4	13	-	TRBV30	-	CAWSSGDNEKLFF	TGTGCCTGGAGTTCGGGTGATAATGAAAAACTGTTTTTT
TRBJ1-6	16	-	TRBV20-1	few	CSASRRQSSYNSPLHF	TGCAGTGCTAGCCGGAGACAGAGCTCCTATAATTCACCCCTCCACTTT
TRBJ1-1	16	-	TRBV7-3	-	CASSLTGGLTNTEAFF	TGTGCCAGCAGCTTAACGGGGGGACTGACGAACACTGAAGCTTTCTTT
TRBJ1-2	17	TRBD1	TRBV5-1	-	CASSLDLPTGANYGYTF	TGCGCCAGCAGCTTGGATCTCCCGACAGGGGCTAACTATGGCTACACCTTC